Sequencing of this TCR beta chain was carried out in a study of tumor-infiltrating lymphocytes in localized non-small cell lung cancer. Data came from immunoSEQ multiplex PCR; TCRdb stores just in-frame clones and leaves some out. The profile shows about 11,000 clones, approximately 83% of them singletons. Sample: uninvolved lung tissue not adjacent to the tumor. The source of this sequence is a human donor with non-small cell lung cancer.

CDR3 amino acids: CASRPFTGALETQYF. In DNA form, the CDR3 reads TGCGCCAGCAGACCCTTCACCGGGGCTTTGGAGACCCAGTACTTC. The genes are TRBV5-1 and TRBJ2-5; D might be TRBD1 or TRBD2, each matching 5 bases. Deletions cut 5 bases from V and 5 bases from J, with 19 bases between. The length of the CDR3 is 15 residues. CDR1 SGHRS and CDR2 YFSETQ come from the germline V gene. The full variable domain, its missing parts supplied by reference TRBV5-1 and TRBJ2-5, is KAGVTQTPRYLIKTRGQQVTLSCSPISGHRSVSWYQQTPGQGLQFLFEYFSETQRNKGNFPGRFSGRQFSNSRSEMNVSTLELGDSALYLCASRPFTGALETQYFGPGTRLLVL.